Below are 27 T cell receptor beta chains sequenced from a single sample in a study of human thymus T cells (dated by TCRdb to the early 2020s). The library relied on the immunoSEQ multiplex PCR assay. The table comes from immuneACCESS by way of TCRdb, which keeps in-frame sequences with V and J called. Part of the clones is missing from these tables; in studies checked, under half for an unresolved V gene and the rest for unknown reasons. The sample records 75,000 to 90,000 clones, 96% of which are singletons. Around 0.03% of the sample goes to the ten largest clones. The thymus tissue came from surgical resects taken out during corrective cardiac surgery. The sample taken for sequencing was thymus tissue. The receptors originated from a boy less than two years old with a congenital heart defect but otherwise immunologically healthy.

The rearrangement uses TRBV2 and TRBJ2-7, with 9 bases that match TRBD1. Germline CDR1 reads SNHLY; CDR2 reads FYNNEI. The CDR3 sequence is 14 residues long. V was clipped by 6 bases and J by 4 bases; unmatched bases: 7. The CDR3 coding sequence is TGTGCCAGCAGAACGGGACAGGGTTTTTACGAGCAGTACTTC. It is translated as CASRTGQGFYEQYF.

V is TRBV11-2 and J is TRBJ2-1; 10 bases are a match to TRBD1. This CDR3 is built from 19 residues. From germline, CDR1 is SGHAT and CDR2 FQNNGV. Trimming took 5 bases from V and 6 from J; bases not matched to a gene: 19. The CDR3 reads CASSPRGGRGQGNSNEQFF. As DNA, the CDR3 is TGTGCCAGCAGCCCTAGAGGGGGGAGGGGACAGGGGAATAGCAATGAGCAGTTCTTC.

This clone was seen only once. The chain combines TRBV28 with TRBJ2-1, with D maybe TRBD1 (5 bases). Germline-derived CDR1 and CDR2 are MDHEN and SYDVKM. Trimming took off 6 bases at V and 5 bases at J, with 14 bases between the two ends. There are 14 residues in the CDR3. The DNA for the CDR3 is TGTGCCAGCAGCCCCTGGGGCAGCAACAATGAGCAGTTCTTC. It translates to CASSPWGSNNEQFF.

The rearrangement joins TRBV7-9 to TRBJ2-1; 7 bases fit TRBD2. Looked up from germline, CDR1 is SEHNR and CDR2 is FQNEAQ (reference sequence). Trimming at V came to 6 bases and at J to 7 bases, leaving 12 bases not matched to a gene. There are 15 residues in the CDR3. The CDR3 nucleotides are TGTGCCAGCAGTGTAGGGGCTAGCGGTAGGAATGAGCAGTTCTTC. It codes for CASSVGASGRNEQFF.

The V gene is TRBV5-1, the J gene TRBJ2-5; D might be TRBD1 (6 bases). V was shortened by 2 bases and J by 1 base, with 12 bases between the two germline ends. CDR3 length: 15 amino acids. Germline lookup yields CDR1 SGHRS and CDR2 YFSETQ. CDR3 bases: TGCGCCAGCAGCTTAAACAGGGAGCTCCAAGAGACCCAGTACTTC. Translation gives CASSLNRELQETQYF.

V and J are TRBV27 and TRBJ2-5; the match to TRBD2 covers 7 bases. CDR1 and CDR2 from the germline V gene are MNHEY and SMNVEV (reference sequence). V dropped 5 bases and J dropped 2; count of bases not matched to a gene: 8. The length of the CDR3 is 15 residues. CDR3 nucleotides: TGTGCCAGCAGTCCCCCCGGGGGAGGGCAAGAGACCCAGTACTTC. Translation: CASSPPGGGQETQYF.

The V call is TRBV10-3, the J call TRBJ2-1; 9 bases match TRBD2. J was trimmed by 8 bases and V by 4 bases; bases with no gene match: 12. The germline V gene has CDR1 ENHRY and CDR2 SYGVKD. CDR3 length: 16 amino acids. CDR3 sequence (DNA): TGTGCCATCAGTGGTTCTTGGGCGGGGGGGTTCCATGAGCAGTTCTTC. It translates to CAISGSWAGGFHEQFF.

This rearrangement joins TRBV6-1 to TRBJ2-4; the D is unclear. Germline V gene lookup returns CDR1 MNHNS and CDR2 SASEGT. V was trimmed by 2 bases and J by 2 bases, leaving 10 bases between them. This CDR3 region has 15 residues. CDR3 DNA sequence: TGTGCCAGCAGTGAAAATCCAGTTACCAAAAACATTCAGTACTTC. As protein: CASSENPVTKNIQYF.

J is TRBJ2-7 and V is TRBV7-2, with TRBD2 identical over 7 bases. CDR1 and CDR2 from the germline V gene are SGHTA and FQGNSA. Germline trimming cut 7 bases from V and 3 bases from J; bases unmatched to any gene: 6. CDR3 length equals 13 residues. In nucleotides, the CDR3 is TGTGCCAGCACCTTTGGGGGGGGCTACGAGCAGTACTTC. Amino acids: CASTFGGGYEQYF.

The chain carries TRBV7-2 and TRBJ1-1; D remains unclear. Germline V gene sequence: CDR1 SGHTA, CDR2 FQGNSA. The length of the CDR3 is 16 residues. The V end was cut by 5 bases, the J end by 0 bases, with 16 bases between. CDR3 sequence reads: CASSPPERGMNTEAFF. CDR3 nucleotide sequence: TGTGCCAGCAGCCCTCCGGAGCGGGGAATGAACACTGAAGCTTTCTTT.

This sequence joins TRBV27 and TRBJ1-6; D gene unclear. V lost 0 bases and J 9 bases, leaving 15 bases between the germline ends. The CDR3 loop spans 16 amino acids. Germline CDR1 is MNHEY and CDR2 is SMNVEV (reference sequence). The CDR3 DNA sequence: TGTGCCAGCAGTTTATCGTGGCAGGCCCTGTCTTCACCCCTCCACTTT. The encoded protein is CASSLSWQALSSPLHF.

V gene TRBV7-8 combines with J gene TRBJ2-3, with 10 bases aligning to TRBD2. Germline trimming cut 5 bases from V and 0 bases from J; bases unmatched to any gene: 14. Germline lookup yields CDR1 SGHVS and CDR2 FQNEAQ. The CDR3 spans 19 residues. In DNA form, the CDR3 reads TGTGCCAGCAGCCTCAGAGCCAGCGGGAGGGCCTGGAGCACAGATACGCAGTATTTT. This codes for CASSLRASGRAWSTDTQYF.

This chain uses TRBV4-2 with TRBJ2-3; D tentatively reads TRBD1 or TRBD2 (5 bases each). The germline V and J ends were trimmed by 2 bases and 2 bases, with 17 bases remaining between them. The length of the CDR3 is 17 residues. The germline V gene has CDR1 LGHNA and CDR2 YNFKEQ. The CDR3 bases are TGTGCCAGCAGCCAACCCTTTCCGGGACGGAACACAGATACGCAGTATTTT. It yields the protein CASSQPFPGRNTDTQYF.

V usage is TRBV28 and J usage is TRBJ2-1; D call uncertain. The CDR3 consists of 14 residues. V was pared by 6 bases and J by 7 bases, with 16 bases between. Germline V CDR1 and CDR2: MDHEN, SYDVKM. The CDR3 sequence: CASSRGDSLNEQFF. The CDR3 DNA is TGTGCCAGCAGCCGAGGAGACTCCTTAAATGAGCAGTTCTTC.

As for this clone: The germline gene is not matched at one end of the junction; a read error may be the cause. V gene TRBV7-7 combines with J gene TRBJ1-1; 7 bases fit TRBD1. This CDR3 comprises 16 residues. From germline, CDR1 is SSHAT and CDR2 FNYEAQ (reference sequence). CDR3 nucleotides: TGTGCTAGCAGCCGACTGTCGGACAGGAGTAACACTGAAGCTTTCTTT. Translated, it gives CASSRLSDRSNTEAFF.

This chain links TRBV2 with TRBJ1-1; no reliable D call. V lost 3 bases and J lost 1, with 12 bases in between. This CDR3 contains 15 residues. Germline CDR1 reads SNHLY; CDR2 reads FYNNEI. The CDR3 here is CASSDWEKTNTEAFF. The CDR3 DNA is TGTGCCAGCAGTGATTGGGAAAAAACGAACACTGAAGCTTTCTTT.

The V gene is TRBV7-9, the J gene TRBJ2-2; D possibly corresponds to TRBD2 (5 bases). The germline V gene has CDR1 SEHNR and CDR2 FQNEAQ (reference sequence). There are 14 residues in the CDR3. Trimming took 8 bases from V and 1 from J, leaving 11 bases between them. CDR3 in amino acids: CASFGVQNTGELFF. The CDR3 DNA is TGTGCCAGCTTCGGGGTACAGAACACCGGGGAGCTGTTTTTT.

The chain joins TRBV19 to TRBJ2-1; maybe TRBD1 (5 bases). This CDR3 has 14 amino acids. V lost 1 base and J 3 bases, leaving 7 bases between the germline ends. Germline CDR1 and CDR2: LNHDA and SQIVND (reference sequence). CDR3 nucleotides: TGTGCCAGTAGTATAGGTCAGGGCTACAATGAGCAGTTCTTC. Residues: CASSIGQGYNEQFF.

Worth noting for this clone: The same CDR3 can be traced to other DNA sequences in this sample. This chain joins TRBV4-1 and TRBJ1-1; perhaps TRBD1 as D (5 bases). Trimming stripped 0 bases from V and 5 bases from J, with 19 bases between. The length of the CDR3 is 17 residues. Looked up from germline, CDR1 is MGHRA and CDR2 is YSYEKL. The CDR3 nucleotides read TGCGCCAGCAGCCAAGAGCGGGGGGACGGGATCGAGACTGAAGCTTTCTTT. Protein sequence: CASSQERGDGIETEAFF.

The chain is built from TRBV7-9 and TRBJ2-2, with a tentative D call TRBD1 (5 bases). CDR3 length: 17 amino acids. V dropped 5 bases and J dropped 0 bases, with 16 bases sitting between them. Germline V gene data show CDR1 as SEHNR and CDR2 as FQNEAQ (reference sequence). The DNA for the CDR3 is TGTGCCAGCAGCCAATTAAAGTTGGGGCCGAACACCGGGGAGCTGTTTTTT. It translates to CASSQLKLGPNTGELFF.

The chain joins TRBV5-6 to TRBJ2-5; perhaps TRBD2 as D (6 bases). Trimming removed 4 bases from V and 3 bases from J, with 19 bases in between. The length of the CDR3 is 16 residues. The germline gives CDR1 SGHDT, CDR2 YYEEEE. Written as DNA, the CDR3 is TGTGCCAGCAGCGTGCATAATAGCGGTGGGGAAGAGACCCAGTACTTC. Translated: CASSVHNSGGEETQYF.

The chain links TRBV5-1 to TRBJ2-7, with D hard to call. CDR1 SGHRS and CDR2 YFSETQ come from the germline V gene. Trimming took off 5 bases at V and 2 bases at J, with 14 bases between the two ends. The CDR3 is 14 amino acids. The CDR3 spells CASSLVWYAYEQYF. CDR3 nucleotides: TGCGCCAGCAGTCTGGTCTGGTATGCCTACGAGCAGTACTTC.

The CDR3 DNA reads TGTGCCAGCAGCCAAGGGGCGAAGGACTCCTTAGCCGGCTACACCTTC. This encodes CASSQGAKDSLAGYTF. This chain uses TRBV14 with TRBJ1-2; D is uncertain. CDR3 length: 16 residues. Trimming took 1 base from V and 8 from J, leaving 20 bases between them. The germline gives CDR1 SGHDN, CDR2 FVKESK.

V and J are TRBV5-6 and TRBJ2-3, with TRBD1 identical over 10 bases. Per the germline V gene, CDR1 is SGHDT and CDR2 is YYEEEE. The V gene end was trimmed by 2 bases and the J gene end by 6 bases; junction bases not matched to a gene: 9. The CDR3 has 16 amino acids. The CDR3, as DNA: TGTGCCAGCAGCTTAGACAGGGGGCGCCCAGCGGATACGCAGTATTTT. It yields the protein CASSLDRGRPADTQYF.

J is TRBJ2-7 and V is TRBV27; D is undetermined. The CDR3 runs to 10 residues. Germline lookup yields CDR1 MNHEY and CDR2 SMNVEV (reference sequence). Trimming left V 5 bases short and J 7 bases short, with 6 bases between. In DNA form, the CDR3 reads TGTGCCAGCAGTGTCCCGGAGCAGTACTTC. Translated, it gives CASSVPEQYF.

The chain is built from TRBV7-9 and TRBJ2-1, with 11 bases that match TRBD2. CDR3 length equals 14 residues. Germline trimming cut 5 bases from V and 5 bases from J; bases unmatched to any gene: 2. Germline V CDR1 and CDR2: SEHNR, FQNEAQ (reference sequence). CDR3 nucleotide sequence: TGTGCCAGCAGCCCGGGACTAGCGGACAATGAGCAGTTCTTC. Its translation: CASSPGLADNEQFF.

The rearrangement uses TRBV15 and TRBJ2-1, with D hard to call. CDR3 size: 12 residues. Trimming stripped 5 bases from V and 4 bases from J, with 6 bases between. The V gene's germline CDR1 is LNHNV and CDR2 YYDKDF (reference sequence). The CDR3 DNA sequence: TGTGCCACCAGCTACGGATACAATGAGCAGTTCTTC. This gives the protein CATSYGYNEQFF.